Each of the 30 T cell receptor beta chains below was sequenced from the same sample in a study of Ad26.COV2.S vaccination and SARS-CoV-2 variants. TCRdb's table, derived via immunoSEQ multiplex PCR, lists solely in-frame clones and lacks some. The sample has tens of thousands of clones; 65% to 90% are singletons. This sample comprised peripheral blood, obtained after recovery from COVID-19. The receptors here all came from a human donor who had recovered from COVID-19.

Worth noting for this clone: This same CDR3 is encoded by further DNA sequences in the sample. The V call is TRBV5-1, the J call TRBJ2-7; a weak D match, TRBD2 (5 bases). The V end lost 0 bases, the J end lost 4 bases, and 8 bases lay between the germline ends. CDR1 SGHRS and CDR2 YFSETQ come from the germline V gene. CDR3 size: 13 residues. CDR3 nucleotide sequence: TGCGCCAGCAGCTTGGGAGGGCCATACGAGCAGTACTTC. Its translation is CASSLGGPYEQYF.

The rearrangement links TRBV6-4 to TRBJ2-2, with 8 bases aligning to TRBD1. Germline CDR1 MRHNA, CDR2 SNTAGT. The CDR3 consists of 13 residues. Trimming took 6 bases from V and 6 from J; bases not matched to a gene: 3. The CDR3 bases are TGTGCCAGCAGACAGGGGGAAGCCGGGGAGCTGTTTTTT. It translates to CASRQGEAGELFF.

CDR3 DNA sequence: TGCGCCAGCAGCCGTCTGACTAGAAGTGGCACCGGGGAGCTGTTTTTT. It is translated as CASSRLTRSGTGELFF. The J gene is TRBJ2-2, the V gene TRBV5-1, with D possibly being TRBD2 (6 bases). The CDR3 consists of 16 residues. Germline CDR1 reads SGHRS; CDR2 reads YFSETQ. V was trimmed by 4 bases and J by 4 bases, leaving 17 bases between them.

V is TRBV3-1 (or the pseudogene TRBV3-2) and J is TRBJ1-4; TRBD1 might be the D (5 bases). The CDR3 contains 14 residues. Germline CDR1 LGHDT, CDR2 YNNKEL (reference sequence). V was clipped by 6 bases and J by 4 bases, with 12 bases between them. This CDR3 reads CASRRGTFNEKLFF. The CDR3, as DNA: TGTGCCAGCAGACGCGGGACCTTTAATGAAAAACTGTTTTTT.

The rearrangement links TRBV5-1 to TRBJ1-4, with a possible D match to TRBD1 (6 bases). CDR3 length equals 14 residues. Germline V gene lookup returns CDR1 SGHRS and CDR2 YFSETQ. With 2 bases removed from V and 7 bases from J, the gap between germline ends came to 12 bases. CDR3 loop: CASSLTGPSEKLFF. CDR3 DNA sequence: TGCGCCAGCAGCTTAACAGGGCCCAGTGAAAAACTGTTTTTT.

This chain uses TRBV28 with TRBJ1-6, with a possible D match to TRBD1 (5 bases). Germline V gene sequence: CDR1 MDHEN, CDR2 SYDVKM. CDR3 length: 13 amino acids. Trimming took off 6 bases at V and 4 bases at J, with 7 bases between the two ends. Here the CDR3 DNA reads TGTGCCAGCAGCAGGGCTTATAATTCACCCCTCCACTTT. This sequence encodes CASSRAYNSPLHF.

This chain uses TRBV4-2 with TRBJ1-6; possibly TRBD1 for D (5 bases). CDR3 length equals 14 residues. Between the trimmed V and J ends, which lost 3 bases and 8 bases, there was a span of 11 bases. Germline loops: CDR1 LGHNA, CDR2 YNFKEQ. The CDR3 sequence: CASSQERGDSPLHF. For the CDR3, the DNA is TGTGCCAGCAGCCAGGAGCGGGGGGATTCACCCCTCCACTTT.

The chain has TRBV5-1 and TRBJ2-2; the D gene could be TRBD1 or TRBD2 (5 bases each). Trimming pared 5 bases from V and 7 bases from J, leaving 21 bases between. The germline V gene has CDR1 SGHRS and CDR2 YFSETQ. CDR3 length: 16 amino acids. The CDR3 DNA follows: TGCGCCAGCAGTAAGGGGCCCCAACTTGGGGGCGGGGAGCTGTTTTTT. Protein product: CASSKGPQLGGGELFF. Looking up the rest from reference TRBV5-1 and TRBJ2-2 gives the full variable domain: KAGVTQTPRYLIKTRGQQVTLSCSPISGHRSVSWYQQTPGQGLQFLFEYFSETQRNKGNFPGRFSGRQFSNSRSEMNVSTLELGDSALYLCASSKGPQLGGGELFFGEGSRLTVL.

This chain uses TRBV10-3 with TRBJ1-2, with TRBD1 as a possible D gene (6 bases). The CDR3 totals 13 residues. Germline CDR1 ENHRY, CDR2 SYGVKD. Trimming pared 10 bases from V and 5 bases from J, leaving 17 bases between. The CDR3 region is CASASGAGYGYTF. The CDR3, as DNA: TGTGCCAGCGCATCAGGGGCTGGGTATGGCTACACCTTC.

V is TRBV19 and J is TRBJ1-5; 9 bases match TRBD1. The CDR3 loop spans 15 amino acids. CDR1 is LNHDA and CDR2 is SQIVND in the germline V gene (reference sequence). After removal of 1 base from V and 6 bases from J, the junction contained 4 bases not matched to a gene. CDR3 sequence reads: CASSIGGQGGQPQHF. The CDR3 region has the DNA TGTGCCAGTAGTATAGGGGGACAGGGCGGTCAGCCCCAGCATTTT.

The chain joins TRBV7-2 to TRBJ2-3, with D unclear. This CDR3 region has 11 residues. Germline CDR1 SGHTA, CDR2 FQGNSA. V was trimmed by 6 bases and J by 4 bases, leaving 5 bases between them. The CDR3 DNA sequence: TGTGCCAGCAGGAAAGCAGATACGCAGTATTTT. Protein sequence: CASRKADTQYF. Variable domain in full (rest from reference TRBV7-2 and TRBJ2-3): GAGVSQSPSNKVTEKGKDVELRCDPISGHTALYWYRQSLGQGLEFLIYFQGNSAPDKSGLPSDRFSAERTGGSVSTLTIQRTQQEDSAVYLCASRKADTQYFGPGTRLTVL.

There are a few counts of this clone. This chain connects TRBV10-2 to TRBJ2-3; the D gene is possibly TRBD1 (5 bases). The CDR3 totals 11 residues. Germline values: CDR1 WSHSY, CDR2 SAAADI. Trimming cost V 7 bases and J 5 bases, with 7 bases left between them. The CDR3 protein is CASTQGDTQYF. CDR3 bases: TGCGCCAGCACTCAGGGAGATACGCAGTATTTT.

This clone appeared a few times. This CDR3 is CATSDGGTGGNTIYF. The CDR3 nucleotides read TGTGCCACCAGTGACGGGGGGACAGGGGGAAACACCATATATTTT. V usage is TRBV24-1 and J usage is TRBJ1-3, with 9 bases matching TRBD1. Germline V gives CDR1 KGHDR, CDR2 SFDVKD. The CDR3 contains 15 residues. Trimming took 4 bases from V and 4 from J; bases not matched to a gene: 4.

The chain uses TRBV24-1 and TRBJ2-3; 7 positions agree with TRBD1. The V gene's germline CDR1 is KGHDR and CDR2 SFDVKD. The J segment lost 6 bases and the V segment lost 3 bases, leaving 8 bases of the junction unmatched. The CDR3 is 15 amino acids. This chain's CDR3 is CATSDGTVQIDTQYF. In nucleotides, the CDR3 is TGTGCCACCAGTGATGGGACAGTACAAATTGATACGCAGTATTTT.

The chain links TRBV29-1 to TRBJ1-2, with D perhaps matching TRBD1 (5 bases). Germline-derived CDR1 and CDR2 are SQVTM and ANQGSEA. This CDR3 is 12 amino acids long. Trimming shortened V by 3 bases and J by 4 bases, and 9 bases separated the two germline ends. CDR3 region: CSVEEGSYGYTF. CDR3 coding DNA: TGCAGCGTTGAGGAGGGGAGCTATGGCTACACCTTC.

J is TRBJ1-4 and V is TRBV5-8, with 7 nucleotides matching TRBD1. V lost 1 base to trimming and J lost 8 bases; unmatched junction nucleotides: 5. The germline V gene has CDR1 SGHTS and CDR2 YDEGEE. This CDR3 has 14 residues. CDR3: CASSLRQGDEKLFF. CDR3 sequence (DNA): TGTGCCAGCAGCTTGCGACAGGGAGACGAAAAACTGTTTTTT. The whole variable domain, remainder taken from reference TRBV5-8 and TRBJ1-4, is EAGVTQSPTHLIKTRGQQATLRCSPISGHTSVYWYQQALGLGLQFLLWYDEGEERNRGNFPPRFSGRQFPNYSSELNVNALELEDSALYLCASSLRQGDEKLFFGSGTQLSVL.

V gene TRBV19 combines with J gene TRBJ1-1; possibly TRBD1 for D (6 bases). The CDR3 runs 15 residues. Germline CDR1 and CDR2: LNHDA and SQIVND (reference sequence). The V gene lost 8 bases and the J gene lost 1 base, with 17 bases spanning the gap. CDR3 DNA: TGTGCCAGTTGGGGCACGGGACACCCGAACACTGAAGCTTTCTTT. Translated, it gives CASWGTGHPNTEAFF.

The rearrangement links TRBV19 to TRBJ1-3; D possibly corresponds to TRBD1 (6 bases). The CDR3 contains 15 residues. V lost 7 bases and J 0 bases, leaving 13 bases between the germline ends. Germline V lookup: CDR1 LNHDA, CDR2 SQIVND (reference sequence). Written as DNA, the CDR3 is TGTGCCAGTACCTTTACAGGGTTCTCTGGAAACACCATATATTTT. Translated, it gives CASTFTGFSGNTIYF.

This chain joins TRBV10-1 and TRBJ2-2; D might be TRBD1 (5 bases). CDR1 and CDR2 (germline): WNHNN, SYGVQD (reference sequence). The V end was cut by 5 bases, the J end by 6 bases, with 16 bases between. CDR3 size: 15 residues. The CDR3: CASSSGPVTAGELFF. The CDR3 DNA reads as TGCGCCAGCAGTTCCGGACCTGTGACAGCCGGGGAGCTGTTTTTT.

The gene calls are TRBV19 and TRBJ1-2; tentative D call: TRBD1 (5 bases). The germline CDR1 and CDR2 sequences are LNHDA and SQIVND (reference sequence). The V gene lost 7 bases and the J gene lost 8 bases, with 17 bases spanning the gap. This CDR3 comprises 13 residues. The CDR3 spells CASTLRGARGYTF. The CDR3 bases are TGTGCCAGTACTCTTCGAGGGGCTAGGGGCTACACCTTC.

The chain couples TRBV6-5 to TRBJ2-7, with D maybe TRBD2 (5 bases). The CDR3 is made up of 14 amino acids. The V end was cut by 5 bases, the J end by 0 bases, with 11 bases between. Germline-derived CDR1 and CDR2 are MNHEY and SVGAGI. The CDR3 sequence: CASSPRGSSYEQYV. For the CDR3, the DNA is TGTGCCAGCAGTCCCCGGGGAAGCTCCTACGAGCAGTACGTC.

The rearrangement uses TRBV5-1 and TRBJ2-5; D might be TRBD2 (5 bases). Trimming removed 0 bases from V and 5 bases from J, with 17 bases in between. Germline-derived CDR1 and CDR2 are SGHRS and YFSETQ. This CDR3 comprises 16 residues. The CDR3 sequence is CASSLAVGAGAETQYF. CDR3 coding DNA: TGCGCCAGCAGCTTGGCCGTCGGCGCGGGCGCTGAGACCCAGTACTTC.

This rearrangement joins TRBV7-8 to TRBJ1-4; perhaps TRBD1 as D (5 bases). Germline CDR1 is SGHVS and CDR2 is FQNEAQ. The CDR3 has 15 residues. V dropped 2 bases and J dropped 3 bases, with 10 bases sitting between them. The CDR3 spells CASSLWGDSNEKLFF. Here the CDR3 DNA reads TGTGCCAGCAGCTTATGGGGGGATTCTAATGAAAAACTGTTTTTT.

This clone was detected only a few times. The gene calls are TRBV7-2 and TRBJ1-2; no clear D gene. Trimming removed 1 base at V and 5 bases at J, with 8 bases between. From germline, CDR1 is SGHTA and CDR2 FQGNSA. The CDR3 is 13 residues long. The DNA of the CDR3 is TGTGCCAGCAGCTTAGGGCCGGGGTATGGCTACACCTTC. Translating gives CASSLGPGYGYTF.

The CDR3 nucleotides are TGTGCCAGCTCACCAGTCCAAGAGACCCAGTACTTC. Its protein is CASSPVQETQYF. V is TRBV18 and J is TRBJ2-5; no reliable D call. Germline V lookup: CDR1 KGHSH, CDR2 LQKENI. The V gene lost 2 bases and the J gene lost 1 base, with 2 bases spanning the gap. There are 12 residues in the CDR3.

This sequence joins TRBV7-2 and TRBJ1-1; D unresolved. Looked up from germline, CDR1 is SGHTA and CDR2 is FQGNSA. V lost 1 base, J lost 2 bases, and 14 bases lay in between. This CDR3 spans 16 amino acids. The CDR3 here is CASSLGWRQVNTEAFF. The CDR3 DNA is TGTGCCAGCAGCTTAGGATGGAGACAAGTAAACACTGAAGCTTTCTTT.

The chain recombines TRBV7-6 with TRBJ2-7, with D perhaps TRBD2 (6 bases). V was cut by 5 bases and J by 0 bases, with 14 bases left in between. CDR1 and CDR2 from the germline V gene are SGHVS and FNYEAQ. The CDR3 covers 15 residues. As DNA, the CDR3 is TGTGCCAGCAGCGAGGGACTCCTCGTCTCCTACGAGCAGTACTTC. Protein product: CASSEGLLVSYEQYF.

DNA for the CDR3: TGTGCCAGTAGTACGGGACCCCACTATGGCTACACCTTC. Translation: CASSTGPHYGYTF. V and J are TRBV19 and TRBJ1-2, with TRBD1 as a possible D gene (5 bases). In germline, CDR1 is LNHDA, CDR2 SQIVND (reference sequence). Trimming left V 4 bases short and J 3 bases short, with 9 bases between. This CDR3 is built from 13 residues. The whole variable domain, filled in from reference TRBV19 and TRBJ1-2, reads DGGITQSPKYLFRKEGQNVTLSCEQNLNHDAMYWYRQDPGQGLRLIYYSQIVNDFQKGDIAEGYSVSREKKESFPLTVTSAQKNPTAFYLCASSTGPHYGYTFGSGTRLTVV.

The V gene is TRBV5-1, the J gene TRBJ2-7, with 10 positions matching TRBD1. Germline-derived CDR1 and CDR2 are SGHRS and YFSETQ. This CDR3 has 16 amino acids. The J segment lost 5 bases and the V segment lost 0 bases, leaving 8 bases of the junction unmatched. CDR3 in DNA: TGCGCCAGCAGCTTGGTAGGGACAGGGGCGCTTAACGAGCAGTACTTC. This encodes CASSLVGTGALNEQYF.

V and J are TRBV12-3 or TRBV12-4 and TRBJ2-5; D perhaps matches TRBD1 (6 bases). The CDR3 is 12 amino acids. Deletions cut 2 bases from V and 9 bases from J, with 10 bases between. In DNA form, the CDR3 reads TGTGCCAGCAGTTTACCGGACAGAGCCCAGTACTTC. Translated: CASSLPDRAQYF.